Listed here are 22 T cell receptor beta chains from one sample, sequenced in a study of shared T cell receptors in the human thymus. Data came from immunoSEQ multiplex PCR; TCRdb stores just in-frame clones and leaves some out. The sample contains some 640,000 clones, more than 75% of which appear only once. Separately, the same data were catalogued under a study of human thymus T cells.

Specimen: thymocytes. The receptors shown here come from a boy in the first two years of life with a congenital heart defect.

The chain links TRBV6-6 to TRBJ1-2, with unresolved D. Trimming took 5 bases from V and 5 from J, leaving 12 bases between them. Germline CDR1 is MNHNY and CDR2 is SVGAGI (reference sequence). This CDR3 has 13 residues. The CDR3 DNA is TGTGCCAGCAGTCCACAAACGCGGTATGGCTACACCTTC. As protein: CASSPQTRYGYTF.

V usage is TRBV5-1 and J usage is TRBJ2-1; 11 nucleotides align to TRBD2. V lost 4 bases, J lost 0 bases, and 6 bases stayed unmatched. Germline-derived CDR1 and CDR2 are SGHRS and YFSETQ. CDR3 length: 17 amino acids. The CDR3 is CASSPASGRSSYNEQFF. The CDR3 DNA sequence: TGCGCCAGCAGCCCAGCTAGCGGGAGGAGCTCCTACAATGAGCAGTTCTTC. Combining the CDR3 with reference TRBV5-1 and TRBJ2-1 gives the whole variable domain KAGVTQTPRYLIKTRGQQVTLSCSPISGHRSVSWYQQTPGQGLQFLFEYFSETQRNKGNFPGRFSGRQFSNSRSEMNVSTLELGDSALYLCASSPASGRSSYNEQFFGPGTRLTVL.

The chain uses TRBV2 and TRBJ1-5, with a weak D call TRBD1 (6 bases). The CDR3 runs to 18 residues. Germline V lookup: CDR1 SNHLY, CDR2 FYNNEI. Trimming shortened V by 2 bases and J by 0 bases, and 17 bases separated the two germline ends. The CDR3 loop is CASSEMGTYIFSNQPQHF. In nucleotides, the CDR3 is TGTGCCAGCAGTGAAATGGGGACATATATATTTAGCAATCAGCCCCAGCATTTT.

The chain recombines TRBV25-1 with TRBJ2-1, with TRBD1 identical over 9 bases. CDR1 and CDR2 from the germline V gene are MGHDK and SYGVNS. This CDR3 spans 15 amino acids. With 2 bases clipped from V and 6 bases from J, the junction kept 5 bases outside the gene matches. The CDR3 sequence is CASSEPGQGSNEQFF. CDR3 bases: TGTGCCAGCAGTGAACCGGGACAGGGTTCCAATGAGCAGTTCTTC.

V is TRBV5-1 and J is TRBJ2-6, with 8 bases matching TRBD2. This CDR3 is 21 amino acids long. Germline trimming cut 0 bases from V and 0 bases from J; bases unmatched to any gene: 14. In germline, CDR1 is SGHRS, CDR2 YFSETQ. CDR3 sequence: CASSLEGGGTSCTSGANVLTF. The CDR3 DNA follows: TGCGCCAGCAGCTTGGAGGGTGGTGGGACTAGTTGTACCTCTGGGGCCAACGTCCTGACTTTC.

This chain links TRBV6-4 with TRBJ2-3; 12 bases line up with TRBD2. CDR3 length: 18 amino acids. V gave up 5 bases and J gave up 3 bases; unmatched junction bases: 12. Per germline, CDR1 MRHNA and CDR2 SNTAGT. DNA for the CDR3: TGTGCCAGCAGTCCCGGGACTAGCGGGTCTCCTCTGACAGATACGCAGTATTTT. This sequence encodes CASSPGTSGSPLTDTQYF.

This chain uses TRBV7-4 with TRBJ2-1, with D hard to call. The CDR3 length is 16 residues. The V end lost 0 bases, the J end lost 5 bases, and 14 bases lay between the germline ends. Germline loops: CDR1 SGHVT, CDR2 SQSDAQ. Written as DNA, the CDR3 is TGTGCCAGCAGCTTAGCTGTGGCCCTTTCAAACAATGAGCAGTTCTTC. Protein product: CASSLAVALSNNEQFF.

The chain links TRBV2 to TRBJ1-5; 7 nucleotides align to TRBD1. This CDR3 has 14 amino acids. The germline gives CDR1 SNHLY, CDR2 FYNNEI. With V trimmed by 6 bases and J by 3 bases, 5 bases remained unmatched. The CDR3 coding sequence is TGTGCCAGCAGCCGGGACAGACACAATCAGCCCCAGCATTTT. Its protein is CASSRDRHNQPQHF. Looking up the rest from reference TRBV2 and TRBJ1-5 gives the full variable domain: EPEVTQTPSHQVTQMGQEVILRCVPISNHLYFYWYRQILGQKVEFLVSFYNNEISEKSEIFDDQFSVERPDGSNFTLKIRSTKLEDSAMYFCASSRDRHNQPQHFGDGTRLSIL.

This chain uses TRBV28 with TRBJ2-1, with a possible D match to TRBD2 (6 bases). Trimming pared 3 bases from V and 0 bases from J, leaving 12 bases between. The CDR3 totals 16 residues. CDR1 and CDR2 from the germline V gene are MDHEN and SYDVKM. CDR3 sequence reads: CASSFWTKSSYNEQFF. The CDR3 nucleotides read TGTGCCAGCAGTTTTTGGACTAAGAGCTCCTACAATGAGCAGTTCTTC.

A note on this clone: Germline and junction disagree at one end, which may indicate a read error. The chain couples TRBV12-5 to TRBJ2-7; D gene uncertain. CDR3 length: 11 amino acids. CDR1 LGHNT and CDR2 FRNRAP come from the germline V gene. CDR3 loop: CASGLGNVRLF. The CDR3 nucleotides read TGTGCTAGTGGTTTGGGGAACGTTCGACTCTTC.

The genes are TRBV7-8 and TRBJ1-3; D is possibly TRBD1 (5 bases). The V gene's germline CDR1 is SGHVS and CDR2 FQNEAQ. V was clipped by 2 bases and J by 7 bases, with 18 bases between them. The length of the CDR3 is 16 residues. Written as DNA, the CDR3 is TGTGCCAGCAGCTTACAGGGTCAAGGAACGGAGAACACCATATATTTT. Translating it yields CASSLQGQGTENTIYF. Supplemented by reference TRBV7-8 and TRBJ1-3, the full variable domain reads GAGVSQSPRYKVAKRGQDVALRCDPISGHVSLFWYQQALGQGPEFLTYFQNEAQLDKSGLPSDRFFAERPEGSVSTLKIQRTQQEDSAVYLCASSLQGQGTENTIYFGEGSWLTVV.

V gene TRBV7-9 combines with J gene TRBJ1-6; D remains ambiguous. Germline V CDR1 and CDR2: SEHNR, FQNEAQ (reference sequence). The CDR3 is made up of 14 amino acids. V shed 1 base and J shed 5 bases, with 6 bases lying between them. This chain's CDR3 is CASSLVQNNSPLHF. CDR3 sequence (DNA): TGTGCCAGCAGCTTAGTACAAAATAATTCACCCCTCCACTTT.

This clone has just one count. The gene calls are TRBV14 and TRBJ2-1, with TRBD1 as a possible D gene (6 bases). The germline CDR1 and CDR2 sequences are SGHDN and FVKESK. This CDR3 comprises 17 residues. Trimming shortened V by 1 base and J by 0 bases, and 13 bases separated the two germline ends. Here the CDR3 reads CASSQADRKSSYNEQFF. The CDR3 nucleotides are TGTGCCAGCAGCCAAGCCGACAGGAAGAGCTCCTACAATGAGCAGTTCTTC.

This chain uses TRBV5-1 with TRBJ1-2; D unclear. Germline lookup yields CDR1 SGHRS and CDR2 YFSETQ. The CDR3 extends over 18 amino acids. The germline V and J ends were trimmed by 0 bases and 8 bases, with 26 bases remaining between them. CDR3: CASSLAGKELPSVGGYTF. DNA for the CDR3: TGCGCCAGCAGCTTGGCCGGGAAGGAGTTGCCCTCCGTAGGGGGCTACACCTTC.

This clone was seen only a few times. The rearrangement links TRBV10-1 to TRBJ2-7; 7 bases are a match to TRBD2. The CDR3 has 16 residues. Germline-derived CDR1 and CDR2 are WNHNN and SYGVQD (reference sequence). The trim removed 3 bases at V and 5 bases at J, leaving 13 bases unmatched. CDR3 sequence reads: CASSDQSGTTDHEQYF. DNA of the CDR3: TGCGCCAGCAGTGATCAATCCGGGACTACGGACCACGAGCAGTACTTC.

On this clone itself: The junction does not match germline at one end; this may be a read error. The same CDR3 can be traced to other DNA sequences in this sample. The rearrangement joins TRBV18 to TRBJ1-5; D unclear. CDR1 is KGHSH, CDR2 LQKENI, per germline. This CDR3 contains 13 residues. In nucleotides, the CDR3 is TGTGCCAGCTCACCACCGGAGAATCAACCCCAGCATTTT. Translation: CASSPPENQPQHF.

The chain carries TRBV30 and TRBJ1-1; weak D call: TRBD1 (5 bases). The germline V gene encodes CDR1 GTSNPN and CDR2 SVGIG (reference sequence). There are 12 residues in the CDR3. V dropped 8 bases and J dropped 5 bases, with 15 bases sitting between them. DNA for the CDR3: TGTGCCCTTCGGGGGTTCAGTACTGAAGCTTTCTTT. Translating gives CALRGFSTEAFF.

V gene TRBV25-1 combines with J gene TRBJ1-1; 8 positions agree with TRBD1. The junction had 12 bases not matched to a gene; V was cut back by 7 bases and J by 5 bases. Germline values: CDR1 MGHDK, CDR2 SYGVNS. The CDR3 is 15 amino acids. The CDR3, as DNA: TGTGCCAGCACCTACTCGACAGGGGATATAACTGAAGCTTTCTTT. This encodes CASTYSTGDITEAFF.

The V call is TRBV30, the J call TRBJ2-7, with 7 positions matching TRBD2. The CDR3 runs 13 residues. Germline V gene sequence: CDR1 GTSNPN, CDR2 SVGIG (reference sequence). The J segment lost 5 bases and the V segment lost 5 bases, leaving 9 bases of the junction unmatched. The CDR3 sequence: CAWVRDYRHEQYF. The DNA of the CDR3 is TGTGCCTGGGTTCGGGACTACCGTCACGAGCAGTACTTC.

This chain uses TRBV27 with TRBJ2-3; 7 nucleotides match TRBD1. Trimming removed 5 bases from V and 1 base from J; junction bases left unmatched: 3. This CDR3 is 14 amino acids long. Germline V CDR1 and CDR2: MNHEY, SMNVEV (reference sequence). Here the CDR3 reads CASSATGCTDTQYF. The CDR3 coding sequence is TGTGCCAGCAGTGCGACAGGGTGCACAGATACGCAGTATTTT.

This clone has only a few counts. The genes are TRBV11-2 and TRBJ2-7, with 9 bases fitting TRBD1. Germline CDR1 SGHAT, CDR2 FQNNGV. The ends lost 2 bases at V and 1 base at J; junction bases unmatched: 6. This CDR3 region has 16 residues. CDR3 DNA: TGTGCCAGCAGCTTAAACGGACAGGGGACTTCCTACGAGCAGTACTTC. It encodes CASSLNGQGTSYEQYF.

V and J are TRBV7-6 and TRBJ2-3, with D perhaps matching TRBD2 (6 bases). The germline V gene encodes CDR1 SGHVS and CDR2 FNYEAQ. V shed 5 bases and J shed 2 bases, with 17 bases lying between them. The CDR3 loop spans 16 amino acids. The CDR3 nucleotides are TGTGCCAGCAGCCTCTCAAGGGACTGGGACACAGATACGCAGTATTTT. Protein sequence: CASSLSRDWDTDTQYF.